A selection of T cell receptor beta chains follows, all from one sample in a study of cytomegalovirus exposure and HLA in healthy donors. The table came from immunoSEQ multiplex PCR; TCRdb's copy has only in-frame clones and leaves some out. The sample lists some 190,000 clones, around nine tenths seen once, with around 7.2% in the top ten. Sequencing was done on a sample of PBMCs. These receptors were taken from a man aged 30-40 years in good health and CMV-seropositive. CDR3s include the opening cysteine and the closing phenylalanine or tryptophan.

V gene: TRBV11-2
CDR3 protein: CASSLALEQYF

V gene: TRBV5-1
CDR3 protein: CASSFLGLDEKLFF

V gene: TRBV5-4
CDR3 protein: CASSFQGDFGYTF

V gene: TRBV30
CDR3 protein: CAWSVASGTDTQYF

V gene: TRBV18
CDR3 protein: CASSPPLRAANYGYTF

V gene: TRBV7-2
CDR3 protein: CASSLRASYYEQYF

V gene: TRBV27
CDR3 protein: CASRQQGALHTQYF

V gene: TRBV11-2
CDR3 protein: CASSVDYNEQFF

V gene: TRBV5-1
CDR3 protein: CASSRSSDEQFF

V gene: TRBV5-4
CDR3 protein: CASSPDLAGLVGEQYF

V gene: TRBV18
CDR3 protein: CASSPLPDTQYF

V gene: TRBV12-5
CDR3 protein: CASGSTGDGYTF